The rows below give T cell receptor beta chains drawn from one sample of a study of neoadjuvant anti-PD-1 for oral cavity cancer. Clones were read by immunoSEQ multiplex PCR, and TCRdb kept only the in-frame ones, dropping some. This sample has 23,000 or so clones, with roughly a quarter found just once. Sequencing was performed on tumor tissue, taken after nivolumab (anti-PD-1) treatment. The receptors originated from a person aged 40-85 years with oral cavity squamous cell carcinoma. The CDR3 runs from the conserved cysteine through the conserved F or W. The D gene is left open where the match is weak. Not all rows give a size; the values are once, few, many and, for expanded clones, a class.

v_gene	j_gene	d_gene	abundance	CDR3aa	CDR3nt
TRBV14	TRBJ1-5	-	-	CASSQYLNQPQHF	TGTGCCAGCAGCCAATACCTAAATCAGCCCCAGCATTTT
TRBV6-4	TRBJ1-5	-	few	CASSGPQFYFFSNQPQHF	TGTGCCAGCAGTGGCCCGCAATTTTATTTTTTTAGCAATCAGCCCCAGCATTTT
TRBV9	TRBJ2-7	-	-	CASSPTGTEQYF	TGTGCCAGCAGCCCGACGGGAACCGAGCAGTACTTC
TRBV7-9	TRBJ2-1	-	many	CASSSPLARSYNEQFF	TGTGCCAGCAGTTCCCCCTTAGCGCGTTCCTACAATGAGCAGTTCTTC
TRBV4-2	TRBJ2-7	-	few	CASSPSSYEQYF	TGTGCCAGCAGCCCCAGCTCCTACGAGCAGTACTTC
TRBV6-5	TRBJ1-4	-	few	CASSSGLNEKLFF	TGTGCCAGCAGTTCCGGCCTCAATGAAAAACTGTTTTTT
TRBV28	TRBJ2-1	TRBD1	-	CASSFLGTGGLEQFF	TGTGCCAGCAGTTTTCTAGGGACAGGGGGGTTAGAGCAGTTCTTC
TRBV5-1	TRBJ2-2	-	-	CASSLRTGTTTGELFF	TGCGCCAGCAGCTTAAGAACCGGGACAACCACCGGGGAGCTGTTTTTT
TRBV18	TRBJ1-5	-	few	CASSNQGDEPQHF	TGTGCCAGCTCGAACCAGGGTGACGAGCCCCAGCATTTT
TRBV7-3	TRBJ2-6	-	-	CASSLGSGANVLTF	TGTGCCAGCAGCTTAGGATCTGGGGCCAACGTCCTGACTTTC
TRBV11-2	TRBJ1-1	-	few	CASSLDRRTEAFF	TGTGCCAGCAGCTTAGATCGTCGCACTGAAGCTTTCTTT
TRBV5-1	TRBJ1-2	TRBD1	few	CASRTEDRGGYTF	TGCGCCAGCAGAACCGAAGACAGGGGAGGCTACACCTTC
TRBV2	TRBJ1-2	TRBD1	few	CASTQGAGYGYTF	TGTGCCAGCACGCAGGGGGCAGGGTATGGCTACACCTTC
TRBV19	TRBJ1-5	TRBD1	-	CASSMGFRGPWSNQPQHF	TGTGCCAGTAGTATGGGTTTCAGGGGGCCTTGGAGCAATCAGCCCCAGCATTTT
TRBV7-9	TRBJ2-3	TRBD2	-	CASSFLAAGVLLTDTQYF	TGTGCCAGCAGCTTTTTGGCTGCGGGGGTTTTACTCACAGATACGCAGTATTTT
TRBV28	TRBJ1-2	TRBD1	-	CASSLLGDREPGYTF	TGTGCCAGCAGTTTATTGGGGGACAGGGAACCTGGCTACACCTTC
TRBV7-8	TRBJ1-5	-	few	CASSSDQGWGQPQHF	TGTGCCAGCAGCTCCGATCAGGGATGGGGTCAGCCCCAGCATTTT
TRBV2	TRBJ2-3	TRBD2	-	CASSDGSGTNTDTQYF	TGTGCCAGCAGTGATGGGTCCGGGACTAACACAGATACGCAGTATTTT
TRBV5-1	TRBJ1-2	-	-	CASSTLPVYGYTF	TGCGCCAGCAGCACGCTACCCGTCTATGGCTACACCTTC
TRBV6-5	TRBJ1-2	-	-	CASSSWTYYGYTF	TGTGCCAGCAGCTCCTGGACATACTATGGCTACACCTTC
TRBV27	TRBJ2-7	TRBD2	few	CASSGGVGISYEQYF	TGTGCCAGCAGTGGGGGGGTGGGGATCTCCTACGAGCAGTACTTC
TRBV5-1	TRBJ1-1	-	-	CASSYRGEMNTEAFF	TGCGCCAGCAGCTATCGGGGGGAGATGAACACTGAAGCTTTCTTT
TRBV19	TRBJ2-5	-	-	CASSIEGYQETQYF	TGTGCCAGTAGTATTGAAGGTTACCAAGAGACCCAGTACTTC
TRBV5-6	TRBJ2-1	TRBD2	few	CASSLGAGVSPSYNEQFF	TGTGCCAGCAGCTTGGGAGCGGGGGTTTCCCCCTCCTACAATGAGCAGTTCTTC
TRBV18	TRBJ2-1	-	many	CASSPPGSWPYNEQFF	TGTGCCAGCTCACCACCTGGCAGTTGGCCCTACAATGAGCAGTTCTTC
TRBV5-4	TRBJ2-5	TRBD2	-	CASTPGGGETQYF	TGTGCCAGCACCCCGGGGGGGGGAGAGACCCAGTACTTC
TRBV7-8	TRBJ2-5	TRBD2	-	CASSLTGTSGKETQYF	TGTGCCAGCAGCTTAACGGGGACTAGCGGAAAAGAGACCCAGTACTTC
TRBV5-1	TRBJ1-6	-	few	CASSLATDYNSPLHF	TGCGCCAGCAGCTTGGCGACAGATTATAATTCACCCCTCCACTTT
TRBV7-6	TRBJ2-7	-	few	CASSLAPGLYEQYF	TGTGCCAGCAGCTTAGCACCCGGGCTCTACGAGCAGTACTTC
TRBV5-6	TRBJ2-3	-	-	CASSMDGGVRTDTQYF	TGTGCCAGCAGCATGGATGGGGGAGTACGCACAGATACGCAGTATTTT
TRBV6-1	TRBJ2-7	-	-	CASSEGTVRYEQYF	TGTGCCAGCAGTGAAGGGACAGTTCGCTACGAGCAGTACTTC
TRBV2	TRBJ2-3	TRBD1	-	CASSRTGGGTDTQYF	TGTGCCAGCAGCCGGACAGGGGGCGGCACAGATACGCAGTATTTT
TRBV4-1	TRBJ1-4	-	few	CASSPGYSEKLFF	TGCGCCAGCAGCCCCGGGTACAGTGAAAAACTGTTTTTT
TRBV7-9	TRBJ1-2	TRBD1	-	CASTSPDRESGYTF	TGTGCCAGCACCTCCCCGGACAGGGAGAGTGGCTACACCTTC
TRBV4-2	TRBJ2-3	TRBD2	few	CASSQDQGLAGDTDTQYF	TGTGCCAGCAGCCAAGATCAGGGACTAGCGGGGGACACAGATACGCAGTATTTT
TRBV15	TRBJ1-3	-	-	CATSRDRVDIGNTIYF	TGTGCCACCAGCAGAGATCGGGTGGACATTGGAAACACCATATATTTT
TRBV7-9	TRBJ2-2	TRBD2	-	CASKRSGLAGAGYTGELFF	TGTGCCAGCAAGAGATCTGGACTAGCGGGAGCGGGGTACACCGGGGAGCTGTTTTTT
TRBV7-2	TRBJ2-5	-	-	CASSLVLGETQYF	TGTGCCAGCAGCTTAGTATTGGGCGAGACCCAGTACTTC